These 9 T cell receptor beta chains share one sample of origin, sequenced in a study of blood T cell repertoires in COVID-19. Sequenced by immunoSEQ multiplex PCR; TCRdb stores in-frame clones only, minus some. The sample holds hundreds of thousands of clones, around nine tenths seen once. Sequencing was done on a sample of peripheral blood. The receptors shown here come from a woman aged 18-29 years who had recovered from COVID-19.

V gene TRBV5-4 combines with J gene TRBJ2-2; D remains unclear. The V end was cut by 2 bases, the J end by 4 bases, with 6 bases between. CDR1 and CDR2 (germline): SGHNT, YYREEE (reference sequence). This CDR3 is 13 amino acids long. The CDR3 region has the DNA TGTGCCAGCAGCTTCCTCCTCACCGGGGAGCTGTTTTTT. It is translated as CASSFLLTGELFF.

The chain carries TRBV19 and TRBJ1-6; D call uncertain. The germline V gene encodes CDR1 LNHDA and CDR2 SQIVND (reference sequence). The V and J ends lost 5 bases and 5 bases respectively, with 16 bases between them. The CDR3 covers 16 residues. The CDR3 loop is CASSRGNQPNNSPLHF. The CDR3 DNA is TGTGCCAGTAGTCGCGGGAACCAACCTAATAATTCACCCCTCCACTTT.

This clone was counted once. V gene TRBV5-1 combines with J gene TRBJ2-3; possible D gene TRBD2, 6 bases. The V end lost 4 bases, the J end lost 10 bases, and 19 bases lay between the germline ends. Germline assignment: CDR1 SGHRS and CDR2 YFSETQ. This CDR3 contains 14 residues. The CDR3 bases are TGCGCCAGCAGCCCACGGGACTCCAAAGGGGCGCAGTATTTT. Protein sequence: CASSPRDSKGAQYF.

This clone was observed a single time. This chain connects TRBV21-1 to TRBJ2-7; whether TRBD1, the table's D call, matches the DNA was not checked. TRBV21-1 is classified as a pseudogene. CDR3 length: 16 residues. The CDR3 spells CASSRLGQSSEYEQYV. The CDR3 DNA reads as TGTGCCAGCAGCAGGCTCGGACAGTCCTCAGAGTACGAGCAGTACGTC.

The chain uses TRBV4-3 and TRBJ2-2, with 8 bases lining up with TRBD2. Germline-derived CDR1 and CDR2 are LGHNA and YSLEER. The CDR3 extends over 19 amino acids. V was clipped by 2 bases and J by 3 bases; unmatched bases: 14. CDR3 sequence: CASSQWGLSAGEYTGELFF. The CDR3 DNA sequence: TGCGCCAGCAGCCAATGGGGTCTCTCAGCGGGAGAGTACACCGGGGAGCTGTTTTTT.

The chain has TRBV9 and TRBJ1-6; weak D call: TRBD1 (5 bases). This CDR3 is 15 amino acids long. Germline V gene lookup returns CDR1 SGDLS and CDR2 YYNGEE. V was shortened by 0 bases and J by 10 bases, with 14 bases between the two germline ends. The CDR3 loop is CASSVDGRVGSPLHF. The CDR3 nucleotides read TGTGCCAGCAGCGTAGATGGCAGGGTTGGATCACCCCTCCACTTT.

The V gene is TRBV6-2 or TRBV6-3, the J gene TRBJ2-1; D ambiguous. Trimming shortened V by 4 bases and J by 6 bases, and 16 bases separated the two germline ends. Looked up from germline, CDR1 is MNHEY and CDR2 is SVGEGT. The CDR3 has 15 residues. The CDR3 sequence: CASSFLVSSPNEQFF. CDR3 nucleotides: TGTGCCAGCAGTTTTCTAGTCTCCTCCCCCAATGAGCAGTTCTTC.

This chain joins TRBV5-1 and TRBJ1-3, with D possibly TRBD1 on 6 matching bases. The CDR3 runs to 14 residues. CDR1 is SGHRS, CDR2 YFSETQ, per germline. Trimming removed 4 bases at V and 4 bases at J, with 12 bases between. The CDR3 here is CASSPGATGNTIYF. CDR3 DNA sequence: TGCGCCAGCAGCCCAGGGGCCACCGGAAACACCATATATTTT. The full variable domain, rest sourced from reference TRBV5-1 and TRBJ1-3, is KAGVTQTPRYLIKTRGQQVTLSCSPISGHRSVSWYQQTPGQGLQFLFEYFSETQRNKGNFPGRFSGRQFSNSRSEMNVSTLELGDSALYLCASSPGATGNTIYFGEGSWLTVV.

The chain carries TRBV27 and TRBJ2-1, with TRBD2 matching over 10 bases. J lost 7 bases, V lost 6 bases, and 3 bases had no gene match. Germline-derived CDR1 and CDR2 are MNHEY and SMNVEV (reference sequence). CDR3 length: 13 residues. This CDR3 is CASSLAGVNEQFF. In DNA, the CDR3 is TGTGCCAGCAGCCTAGCGGGAGTTAATGAGCAGTTCTTC.